The rows below give T cell receptor beta chains drawn from one sample of a study of spatial heterogeneity in lung cancer. TCRdb re-called the 5' RACE reads through MiXCR, storing one row per CDR3 protein. The table has over a thousand distinct CDR3 sequences, roughly a quarter seen once. The sequencing used lung tumor tissue, collected at surgery. These receptors were collected from a male donor with early-stage non-small cell lung cancer. Each CDR3 is given with its conserved first and last residue. The order of the fields is V gene, D gene, clone size, J gene, CDR3 protein, CDR3 DNA. A D gene is named only where the DNA matches it firmly. Some rows mark clone size as missing; the rest say once, few, many or name a class of expanded clone.

TRBV2,TRBD2,NA,TRBJ2-1,CASSEELAGFVGEQFF,TGTGCCAGCAGTGAAGAACTAGCGGGATTCGTGGGTGAGCAGTTCTTC
TRBV21-1,NA,NA,TRBJ2-7,CASSKVRTSVYEQYF,TGTGCCAGCAGCAAAGTTCGGACTAGCGTCTACGAGCAGTACTTC
TRBV12-3/TRBV12-4,NA,large,TRBJ2-3,CASRRDSYTDTQYF,TGTGCCAGCAGGCGGGACTCTTACACAGATACGCAGTATTTT
TRBV6-5,TRBD2,few,TRBJ2-1,CASSLGLAGALYNEQFF,TGTGCCAGCAGTCTCGGACTAGCGGGGGCACTCTACAATGAGCAGTTCTTC
TRBV10-1,TRBD2,medium-sized,TRBJ2-2,CASSRGLANTGELFF,TGCGCCAGCTCAAGGGGACTAGCGAACACCGGGGAGCTGTTTTTT
TRBV11-2,TRBD1,large,TRBJ2-7,CASSEGTGVGYEQYF,TGTGCCAGCAGCGAAGGGACAGGGGTTGGCTACGAGCAGTACTTC
TRBV19,NA,few,TRBJ2-5,CASSLVPQETQYF,TGTGCCAGTAGTCTGGTACCCCAAGAGACCCAGTACTTC
TRBV6-1,TRBD1,NA,TRBJ2-2,CASSRRTGRNTGELFF,TGTGCCAGCAGTCGACGGACAGGGAGGAACACCGGGGAGCTGTTTTTT
TRBV7-9,NA,large,TRBJ2-3,CASSPFFGNTQYF,TGTGCCAGCAGCCCCTTTTTCGGGAATACGCAGTATTTT
TRBV7-3,TRBD1,NA,TRBJ2-3,CASSFSGTGVSTDTQYF,TGTGCCAGCAGCTTCTCCGGGACAGGCGTAAGCACAGATACGCAGTATTTT
TRBV20-1,NA,medium-sized,TRBJ2-5,CSAMRAGQAQETQYF,TGCAGTGCCATGCGAGCGGGACAAGCTCAAGAGACCCAGTACTTC
TRBV6-2/TRBV6-3,TRBD2,NA,TRBJ2-5,CASRLGLAGQETQYF,TGTGCCAGCAGACTCGGACTAGCGGGACAAGAGACCCAGTACTTC
TRBV4-1,TRBD2,large,TRBJ2-7,CASSQVTGGAYEQYF,TGCGCCAGCAGCCAAGTCACGGGAGGCGCCTACGAGCAGTACTTC
TRBV6-6,NA,medium-sized,TRBJ2-5,CASRRGQSQETQYF,TGTGCCAGCAGACGCGGACAGAGTCAAGAGACCCAGTACTTC
TRBV6-4,TRBD2,medium-sized,TRBJ2-5,CASRRGLAFNYQETQYF,TGTGCCAGCAGACGGGGACTAGCGTTCAACTACCAAGAGACCCAGTACTTC
TRBV5-1,NA,medium-sized,TRBJ2-3,CASSLTGLITDTQYF,TGCGCCAGCAGCTTGACAGGGCTAATCACAGATACGCAGTATTTT